These 26 T cell receptor beta chains were sequenced from one sample in a study of blood T cells in healthy people across ages. PCR was performed a second time for roughly 6 to 12 cycles using a sample-barcoded 5' primer and a J-beta primer mix. TCRdb recomputed calls from the 5' RACE reads with MiXCR, one row per CDR3 protein. The sample contains under 1,000,000 distinct CDR3 sequences, about half of which appear only once. The sample taken for sequencing was blood. The receptors here all came from an elderly man in good health.

This chain uses TRBV19 with TRBJ1-5, with a possible D match to TRBD1 (5 bases). In germline, CDR1 is LNHDA, CDR2 SQIVND (reference sequence). Trimming took 3 bases from V and 6 from J, leaving 21 bases between them. This CDR3 has 17 amino acids. The CDR3: CASSIGQQQRASQPQHF. The CDR3 DNA reads as TGTGCCAGTAGTATCGGACAACAACAGAGGGCTAGTCAGCCCCAGCATTTT.

The rearrangement links TRBV7-2 to TRBJ2-5; D possibly corresponds to TRBD1 (6 bases). The V end was cut by 0 bases, the J end by 5 bases, with 13 bases between. The CDR3 length is 15 residues. Germline CDR1 SGHTA, CDR2 FQGNSA. DNA for the CDR3: TGTGCCAGCAGCTTAGCCCAGGGGCCATGGGAGACCCAGTACTTC. As protein: CASSLAQGPWETQYF.

Only a few counts were recorded for this clonotype. The chain recombines TRBV12-3 or TRBV12-4 with TRBJ1-5, with unresolved D. V was trimmed by 5 bases and J by 1 base, leaving 12 bases between them. The CDR3 has 15 residues. In nucleotides, the CDR3 is TGTGCCAGCAGTCACCAAGCGGGGAGCAATCAGCCCCAGCATTTT. Its protein is CASSHQAGSNQPQHF.

This clonotype occurred a few times. The rearrangement links TRBV5-1 to TRBJ2-1; no clear D gene. From germline, CDR1 is SGHRS and CDR2 YFSETQ. Trimming left V 2 bases short and J 0 bases short, with 9 bases between. This CDR3 is built from 15 residues. CDR3 DNA: TGCGCCAGCAGCTTTGATACGAGCTCCTACAATGAGCAGTTCTTC. It specifies CASSFDTSSYNEQFF.

J is TRBJ2-1 and V is TRBV10-2, with D perhaps matching TRBD1 (6 bases). The better agreement between TRBJ2-7 and the DNA end casts doubt on the J call. Per germline, CDR1 WSHSY and CDR2 SAAADI. The CDR3 is 15 amino acids. In nucleotides, the CDR3 is TGCGCCAGCAGTGACGCGTACAGGGCGACCTACGAGCAGTACTTC. It codes for CASSDAYRATYEQYF.

The chain carries TRBV7-2 and TRBJ2-3; 10 positions agree with TRBD2. Germline CDR1 is SGHTA and CDR2 is FQGNSA. The ends lost 2 bases at V and 4 bases at J; junction bases unmatched: 3. There are 15 residues in the CDR3. CDR3 in amino acids: CASSLLAGEADTQYF. The CDR3 DNA is TGTGCCAGCAGCTTACTAGCGGGAGAGGCAGATACGCAGTATTTT.

This clonotype was seen only a few times. This chain connects TRBV28 to TRBJ2-7; 8 positions match TRBD1. Germline-derived CDR1 and CDR2 are MDHEN and SYDVKM. The length of the CDR3 is 15 residues. V dropped 6 bases and J dropped 0; count of bases not matched to a gene: 7. The CDR3 DNA is TGTGCCAGCAGACCGACCGGACAGGGCTCCTACGAGCAGTACTTC. It is translated as CASRPTGQGSYEQYF. The complete variable domain, with remaining parts taken from reference TRBV28 and TRBJ2-7, reads DVKVTQSSRYLVKRTGEKVFLECVQDMDHENMFWYRQDPGLGLRLIYFSYDVKMKEKGDIPEGYSVSREKKERFSLILESASTNQTSMYLCASRPTGQGSYEQYFGPGTRLTVT.

CDR3 in amino acids: CASSEEVPERGNYGYTF. The CDR3 bases are TGTGCCAGCAGTGAAGAGGTCCCCGAAAGGGGTAACTATGGCTACACCTTC. The rearrangement uses TRBV25-1 and TRBJ1-2, with a weak D call TRBD1 (5 bases). The CDR3 is made up of 17 amino acids. Germline CDR1 is MGHDK and CDR2 is SYGVNS. Trimming pared 2 bases from V and 1 base from J, leaving 17 bases between.

This chain uses TRBV5-1 with TRBJ1-2, with TRBD1 matching over 7 bases. The CDR3 consists of 14 residues. Germline V CDR1 and CDR2: SGHRS, YFSETQ. Trimming took 4 bases from V and 5 from J; bases not matched to a gene: 8. The CDR3 spells CASSTDREQYGYTF. The CDR3 coding sequence is TGCGCCAGCAGCACCGACAGGGAGCAGTATGGCTACACCTTC.

This chain joins TRBV5-1 and TRBJ2-7, with D possibly being TRBD2 (5 bases). V lost 0 bases to trimming and J lost 2 bases, with 15 bases between them. The germline V gene encodes CDR1 SGHRS and CDR2 YFSETQ. The CDR3 totals 16 residues. This CDR3 is CASSLAPGSVPYEQYF. CDR3 DNA sequence: TGCGCCAGCAGCTTGGCCCCGGGGTCCGTCCCCTACGAGCAGTACTTC.

This clonotype came up a few times. This chain links TRBV9 with TRBJ2-1; 12 bases fit TRBD2. CDR3 length: 17 amino acids. CDR1 is SGDLS and CDR2 is YYNGEE in the germline V gene. V lost 4 bases, J lost 6 bases, and 11 bases stayed unmatched. The CDR3 here is CASSPRLAGGPGNEQFF. The CDR3 nucleotides are TGTGCCAGCAGCCCACGGCTAGCGGGAGGGCCAGGCAATGAGCAGTTCTTC.

The table lists this clonotype with a few counts. The genes are TRBV29-1 and TRBJ1-5; TRBD1 matches 8 bases. Germline CDR1 and CDR2: SQVTM and ANQGSEA. The CDR3 runs to 13 residues. Trimming removed 4 bases from V and 4 bases from J; junction bases left unmatched: 3. This CDR3 reads CSVAGGVNQPQHF. Written as DNA, the CDR3 is TGCAGCGTTGCAGGGGGCGTAAATCAGCCCCAGCATTTT.

This clonotype showed up just a few times. This rearrangement joins TRBV6-1 to TRBJ1-2; no definite D call. This CDR3 region has 13 residues. CDR1 is MNHNS, CDR2 SASEGT, per germline. Trimming removed 0 bases at V and 11 bases at J, with 13 bases between. The CDR3 sequence: CASSEAQVITYTF. CDR3 in DNA: TGTGCCAGCAGTGAAGCTCAGGTTATCACTTACACCTTC.

V and J are TRBV6-2 or TRBV6-3 and TRBJ2-3; D gene ambiguous. Trimming took off 0 bases at V and 6 bases at J, with 13 bases between the two ends. Germline V gene data show CDR1 as MNHEY and CDR2 as SVGEGT. The length of the CDR3 is 15 residues. The CDR3 protein is CASSYSNQFQDTQYF. Written as DNA, the CDR3 is TGTGCCAGCAGTTACTCGAACCAGTTTCAGGATACGCAGTATTTT.

This clonotype came up many times. The chain combines TRBV12-3 or TRBV12-4 with TRBJ2-5; 7 bases match TRBD1. This CDR3 contains 14 residues. V shed 7 bases and J 2 bases; nucleotides not matched to a gene: 7. Here the CDR3 reads CASTLGTVQETQYF. The CDR3 DNA follows: TGTGCCAGCACCCTTGGGACAGTTCAAGAGACCCAGTACTTC.

J is TRBJ2-1 and V is TRBV29-1, with D uncertain. The CDR3 length is 14 residues. Germline CDR1 and CDR2: SQVTM and ANQGSEA. V lost 4 bases and J lost 5, with 15 bases in between. CDR3: CSVAGQAAHNEQFF. The CDR3 DNA is TGCAGCGTTGCCGGGCAGGCCGCCCACAATGAGCAGTTCTTC.

At least ten counts were recorded for this clonotype. The CDR3 nucleotides read TGCAGTGCTACTTATGGGACTAGCGGATCCTTCGCCTACGAGCAGTACTTC. Protein sequence: CSATYGTSGSFAYEQYF. The V and J genes are TRBV20-1 and TRBJ2-7, with 11 positions matching TRBD2. The germline gives CDR1 DFQATT, CDR2 SNEGSKA (reference sequence). The trim removed 4 bases at V and 2 bases at J, leaving 13 bases unmatched. This CDR3 contains 17 residues.

With regard to this clonotype: A much larger clone differs by one base, so this may be a read error. V gene TRBV4-3 combines with J gene TRBJ2-1, with a weak D call TRBD2 (5 bases). Germline assignment: CDR1 LGHNA and CDR2 YSLEER. The V end was cut by 0 bases, the J end by 6 bases, with 9 bases between. CDR3 length equals 14 residues. The DNA for the CDR3 is TGCGCCAGCAGCCAAGATCGCGGACTCAATGAGCAGTTCTTC. Translation: CASSQDRGLNEQFF.

V and J are TRBV7-2 and TRBJ2-1; no clear D. Germline V gene lookup returns CDR1 SGHTA and CDR2 FQGNSA. The CDR3 covers 12 residues. Trimming cost V 5 bases and J 6 bases, with 8 bases left between them. CDR3 amino acids: CASSPFGNEQFF. The CDR3 bases are TGTGCCAGCAGCCCGTTCGGCAATGAGCAGTTCTTC.

V and J are TRBV12-3 or TRBV12-4 and TRBJ2-5; D is uncertain. Deletions cut 1 base from V and 2 bases from J, with 8 bases between. CDR3 size: 14 residues. The CDR3 nucleotides are TGTGCCAGCAGTTTAGGGGCGCAACAAGAGACCCAGTACTTC. The encoded protein is CASSLGAQQETQYF.

The rearrangement uses TRBV7-2 and TRBJ2-7; D is undetermined. This CDR3 has 12 amino acids. The germline V gene has CDR1 SGHTA and CDR2 FQGNSA. V was clipped by 1 base and J by 6 bases, with 7 bases between them. DNA of the CDR3: TGTGCCAGCAGCTTAGAAGTGGGCGAGCAGTACTTC. Protein sequence: CASSLEVGEQYF. Filled out from reference TRBV7-2 and TRBJ2-7, the complete variable domain reads GAGVSQSPSNKVTEKGKDVELRCDPISGHTALYWYRQSLGQGLEFLIYFQGNSAPDKSGLPSDRFSAERTGGSVSTLTIQRTQQEDSAVYLCASSLEVGEQYFGPGTRLTVT.

The chain joins TRBV12-3 or TRBV12-4 to TRBJ2-5; 10 bases map to TRBD2. This CDR3 is built from 16 residues. Germline trimming cut 6 bases from V and 2 bases from J; bases unmatched to any gene: 9. The CDR3 is CASSPNSGRLQETQYF. The CDR3 DNA sequence: TGTGCCAGCAGCCCAAATAGCGGGAGGCTTCAAGAGACCCAGTACTTC.

This clonotype was observed once. This rearrangement joins TRBV20-1 to TRBJ2-2; D is ambiguous. The CDR3 consists of 15 residues. V was trimmed by 0 bases and J by 4 bases, leaving 12 bases between them. Germline V lookup: CDR1 DFQATT, CDR2 SNEGSKA (reference sequence). CDR3 nucleotides: TGCAGTGCTAGAGATCCCGGTCGGGTCACCGGGGAGCTGTTTTTT. Residues: CSARDPGRVTGELFF.

The V call is TRBV5-1, the J call TRBJ2-7; 8 bases are shared with TRBD2. Per germline, CDR1 SGHRS and CDR2 YFSETQ. V trimming: 0 bases; J trimming: 2 bases; junction bases outside the gene matches: 7. This CDR3 region has 16 residues. CDR3 sequence (DNA): TGCGCCAGCAGCTTGGGACCGACTAGCGAGACCTACGAGCAGTACTTC. It encodes CASSLGPTSETYEQYF.

The chain is built from TRBV4-3 and TRBJ2-1; 9 bases match TRBD1. The J call is uncertain, as TRBJ2-7 better fits the DNA end. This CDR3 spans 15 amino acids. Germline V gives CDR1 LGHNA, CDR2 YSLEER. The CDR3 DNA follows: TGCGCCAGCAGCGCGAGGACAGGGGAGGGCTACGAGCAGTACTTC. It translates to CASSARTGEGYEQYF.

The chain employs TRBV29-1 and TRBJ2-1; D gene ambiguous. Per germline, CDR1 SQVTM and CDR2 ANQGSEA. V was cut by 8 bases and J by 9 bases, with 14 bases left in between. The CDR3 has 11 amino acids. CDR3 bases: TGCAGCCTTCGAGATGTGGGTGAGCAGTTCTTC. Protein: CSLRDVGEQFF.